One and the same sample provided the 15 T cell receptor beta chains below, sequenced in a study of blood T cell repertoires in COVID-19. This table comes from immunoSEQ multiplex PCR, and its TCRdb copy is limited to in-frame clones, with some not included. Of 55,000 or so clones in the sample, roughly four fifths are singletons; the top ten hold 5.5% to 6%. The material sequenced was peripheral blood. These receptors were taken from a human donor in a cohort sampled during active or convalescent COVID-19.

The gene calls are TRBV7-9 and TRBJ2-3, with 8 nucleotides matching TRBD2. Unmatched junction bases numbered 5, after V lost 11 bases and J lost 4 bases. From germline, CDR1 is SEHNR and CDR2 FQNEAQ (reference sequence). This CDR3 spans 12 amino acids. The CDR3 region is CAGAGVADTQYF. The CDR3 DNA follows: TGTGCCGGAGCGGGGGTGGCAGATACGCAGTATTTT.

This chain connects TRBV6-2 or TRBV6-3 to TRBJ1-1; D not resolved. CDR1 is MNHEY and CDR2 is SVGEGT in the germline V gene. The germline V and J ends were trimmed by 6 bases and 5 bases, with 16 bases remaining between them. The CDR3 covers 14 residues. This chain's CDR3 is CASSPVGVRTEAFF. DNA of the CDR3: TGTGCCAGCAGCCCGGTCGGGGTCAGGACTGAAGCTTTCTTT.

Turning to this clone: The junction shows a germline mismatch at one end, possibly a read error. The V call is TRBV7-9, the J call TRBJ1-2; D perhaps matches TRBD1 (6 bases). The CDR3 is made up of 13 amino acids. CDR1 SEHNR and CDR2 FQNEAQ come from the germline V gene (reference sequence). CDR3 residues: CASNLQGNYGYTF. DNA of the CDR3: TGTGCCAGCAACTTACAGGGAAACTATGGCTACACCTTC.

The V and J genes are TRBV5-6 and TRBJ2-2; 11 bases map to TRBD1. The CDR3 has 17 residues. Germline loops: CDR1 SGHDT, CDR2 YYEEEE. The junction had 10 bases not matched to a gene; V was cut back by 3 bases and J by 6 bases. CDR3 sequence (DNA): TGTGCCAGCAGCTCGATCCCCGGACAGGGGGCCTCCGGGGAGCTGTTTTTT. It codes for CASSSIPGQGASGELFF. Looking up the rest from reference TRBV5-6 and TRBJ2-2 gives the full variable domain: DAGVTQSPTHLIKTRGQQVTLRCSPKSGHDTVSWYQQALGQGPQFIFQYYEEEERQRGNFPDRFSGHQFPNYSSELNVNALLLGDSALYLCASSSIPGQGASGELFFGEGSRLTVL.

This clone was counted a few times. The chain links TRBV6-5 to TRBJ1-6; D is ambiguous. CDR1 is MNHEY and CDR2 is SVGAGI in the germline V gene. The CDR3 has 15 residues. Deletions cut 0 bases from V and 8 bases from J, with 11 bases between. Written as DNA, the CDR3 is TGTGCCAGCAGTTACTCAGGAGATTGGGATTCACCCCTCCACTTT. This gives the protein CASSYSGDWDSPLHF.

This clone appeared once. CDR3 DNA: TGTGCCAGCAGCTTTCGGACACCCCCAGGCGAGCAGTACTTC. Its translation: CASSFRTPPGEQYF. This rearrangement joins TRBV5-8 to TRBJ2-7; D perhaps matches TRBD1 (5 bases). Looked up from germline, CDR1 is SGHTS and CDR2 is YDEGEE. V shed 2 bases and J shed 6 bases, with 15 bases lying between them. This CDR3 spans 14 amino acids.

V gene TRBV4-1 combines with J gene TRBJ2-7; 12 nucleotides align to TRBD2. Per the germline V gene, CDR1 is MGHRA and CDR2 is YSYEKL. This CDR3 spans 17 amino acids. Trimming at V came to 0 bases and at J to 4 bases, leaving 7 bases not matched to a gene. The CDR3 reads CASSQDPTSGGLYEQYF. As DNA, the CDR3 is TGCGCCAGCAGCCAAGATCCGACTAGCGGGGGTCTGTACGAGCAGTACTTC.

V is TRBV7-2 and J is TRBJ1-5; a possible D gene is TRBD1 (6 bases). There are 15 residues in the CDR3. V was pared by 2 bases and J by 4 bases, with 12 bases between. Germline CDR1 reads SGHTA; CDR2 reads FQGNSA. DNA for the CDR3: TGTGCCAGCAGCTTAAACCCCCAGGGGAATCAGCCCCAGCATTTT. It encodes CASSLNPQGNQPQHF.

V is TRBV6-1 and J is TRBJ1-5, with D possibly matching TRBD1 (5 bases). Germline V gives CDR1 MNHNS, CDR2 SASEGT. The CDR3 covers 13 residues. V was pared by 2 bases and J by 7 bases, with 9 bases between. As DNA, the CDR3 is TGTGCCAGCAGTGAATGGGGCTTACAGCCCCAGCATTTT. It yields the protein CASSEWGLQPQHF.

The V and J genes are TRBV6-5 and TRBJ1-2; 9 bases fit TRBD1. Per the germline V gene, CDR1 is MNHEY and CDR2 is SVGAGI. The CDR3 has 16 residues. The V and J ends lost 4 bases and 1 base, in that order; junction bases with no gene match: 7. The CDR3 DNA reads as TGTGCCAGCAGTTCCGGGACAGGGCGAATTAACTATGGCTACACCTTC. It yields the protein CASSSGTGRINYGYTF.

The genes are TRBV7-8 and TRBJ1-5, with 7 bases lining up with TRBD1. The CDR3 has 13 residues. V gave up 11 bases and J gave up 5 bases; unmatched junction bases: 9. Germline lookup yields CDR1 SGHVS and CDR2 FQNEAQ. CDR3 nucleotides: TGTGCCTGCTCCCGGGACAGAGATCAGCCCCAGCATTTT. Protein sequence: CACSRDRDQPQHF.

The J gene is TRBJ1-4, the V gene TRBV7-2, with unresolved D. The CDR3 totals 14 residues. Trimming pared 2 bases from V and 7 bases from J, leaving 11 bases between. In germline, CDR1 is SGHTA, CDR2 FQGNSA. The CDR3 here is CASSLISTGEKLFF. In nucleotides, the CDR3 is TGTGCCAGCAGCTTAATATCTACGGGTGAAAAACTGTTTTTT.

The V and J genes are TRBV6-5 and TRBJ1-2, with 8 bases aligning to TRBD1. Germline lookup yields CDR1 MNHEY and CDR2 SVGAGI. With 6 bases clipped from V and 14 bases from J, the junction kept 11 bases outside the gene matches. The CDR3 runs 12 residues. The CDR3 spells CASRQTGERETF. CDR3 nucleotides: TGTGCCAGCAGACAGACAGGGGAAAGAGAAACCTTC.

CDR3 protein: CASSTETGFGGYTF. The CDR3 nucleotides are TGTGCCAGCAGCACTGAGACAGGGTTCGGTGGCTACACCTTC. The chain has TRBV5-4 and TRBJ1-2; 7 bases fit TRBD1. The CDR3 runs to 14 residues. The germline gives CDR1 SGHNT, CDR2 YYREEE (reference sequence). V lost 4 bases, J lost 7 bases, and 10 bases stayed unmatched.

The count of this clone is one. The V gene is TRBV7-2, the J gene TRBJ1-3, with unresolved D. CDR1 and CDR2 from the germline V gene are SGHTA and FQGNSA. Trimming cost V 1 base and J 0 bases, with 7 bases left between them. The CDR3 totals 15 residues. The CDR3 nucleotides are TGTGCCAGCAGCTTAGGAGTTACCTCTGGAAACACCATATATTTT. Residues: CASSLGVTSGNTIYF.